This T cell receptor (beta chain) was sequenced for a study of PD-1 blockade in classical Hodgkin lymphoma. General study results and limits: Newly diagnosed patients reportedly trailed healthy donors in baseline TCR diversity.

Remarks on this clone: Antigen: not known.

Germline V gene data show CDR1 as SGDLS and CDR2 as YYNGEE. The V end was cut by 3 bases, the J end by 2 bases, with 12 bases between. CDR3 length: 14 residues. Method: immunoSEQ multiplex PCR; TCRdb's copy keeps in-frame clones and lacks some. The profile shows some 110,000 clones, approximately 89% of them singletons. Time point of the sample: cycle 4 day 1 (C4D1), after 5 to 7 weeks of nivolumab. With no exception, relapse followed autologous stem cell transplantation in all patients, and brentuximab vedotin exposure varied. The source was peripheral blood mononuclear cells (PBMCs), collected before the fourth cycle of nivolumab. The genes are TRBV9 and TRBJ2-7; either TRBD1 or TRBD2 may fit D (5 bases each). The TCR comes from a human donor with classical Hodgkin lymphoma. The CDR3 reads CASSALSGPYEQYF. The CDR3 DNA reads as TGTGCCAGCAGCGCCCTGTCGGGGCCCTACGAGCAGTACTTC.